The 26 T cell receptor beta chains in this list originate from one sample, sequenced in a study of T cell responses to AZD1222 COVID-19 vaccine. Data came from immunoSEQ multiplex PCR; TCRdb stores just in-frame clones and leaves some out. The sample shows around 130,000 clones, about 93% of them seen only once. Here the sequenced sample was peripheral blood, taken on day 0 of AZD1222 vaccination. These receptors were obtained from an adult in good health.

The chain links TRBV16 to TRBJ1-2, with D possibly being TRBD1 (5 bases). Germline-derived CDR1 and CDR2 are KGHSY and FQNENV. Trimming pared 4 bases from V and 3 bases from J, leaving 21 bases between. CDR3 size: 17 residues. This chain's CDR3 is CASSPPGRGSFDYGYTF. In nucleotides, the CDR3 is TGTGCCAGCAGCCCCCCCGGTAGGGGAAGCTTTGACTATGGCTACACCTTC.

The chain employs TRBV2 and TRBJ2-7; D may be TRBD2 (5 bases). The CDR3 extends over 13 amino acids. Germline CDR1 and CDR2: SNHLY and FYNNEI. V lost 4 bases and J 3 bases, leaving 10 bases between the germline ends. The CDR3 reads CASSVEARYEQYF. CDR3 nucleotides: TGTGCCAGCAGTGTGGAGGCCCGCTACGAGCAGTACTTC.

The V call is TRBV5-1, the J call TRBJ2-7; D unclear. Germline assignment: CDR1 SGHRS and CDR2 YFSETQ. Trimming took off 8 bases at V and 5 bases at J, with 17 bases between the two ends. This CDR3 contains 13 residues. CDR3 sequence (DNA): TGCGCCAGTACCCTCGGACCTCCGGACGAGCAGTACTTC. Protein sequence: CASTLGPPDEQYF.

This clone was seen a handful of times. The CDR3 loop is CASGSSGTYNEQFF. CDR3 bases: TGTGCCAGCGGATCTAGCGGGACCTACAATGAGCAGTTCTTC. The chain links TRBV7-8 to TRBJ2-1, with TRBD2 matching over 9 bases. This CDR3 contains 14 residues. The junction had 4 bases not matched to a gene; V was cut back by 8 bases and J by 2 bases. CDR1 and CDR2 from the germline V gene are SGHVS and FQNEAQ.

This clone was seen just once. Here the CDR3 reads CASSPGSTTQETQYF. For the CDR3, the DNA is TGTGCCAGCAGCCCGGGGTCCACCACTCAAGAGACCCAGTACTTC. This chain joins TRBV7-7 and TRBJ2-5, with D possibly matching TRBD2 (5 bases). Germline V gene sequence: CDR1 SSHAT, CDR2 FNYEAQ (reference sequence). V was shortened by 5 bases and J by 2 bases, with 15 bases between the two germline ends. CDR3 length: 15 amino acids.

This chain joins TRBV15 and TRBJ2-3, with TRBD2 matching 9 bases. There are 18 residues in the CDR3. From germline, CDR1 is LNHNV and CDR2 YYDKDF (reference sequence). After removal of 3 bases from V and 2 bases from J, the junction contained 12 bases not matched to a gene. Written as DNA, the CDR3 is TGTGCCACCAGCAGGGCAATCCCACTAGCGGGCATCACAGATACGCAGTATTTT. Protein sequence: CATSRAIPLAGITDTQYF.

A single count supports this clone. Sequence at one end of the junction differs from germline and may be a read error. This chain uses TRBV12-3 or TRBV12-4 with TRBJ2-3; 11 bases align to TRBD2. CDR3 length equals 13 residues. CDR3 sequence reads: CASSPGLAAAQDF. In nucleotides, the CDR3 is TGTGCCAGCAGTCCGGGACTAGCGGCCGCCCAAGATTTT.

The CDR3 DNA follows: TGTGCCAGCAGTTCGCCGGGACAGGGGTTCTCTGGAAACACCATATATTTT. Protein sequence: CASSSPGQGFSGNTIYF. The chain joins TRBV28 to TRBJ1-3, with 10 positions matching TRBD1. The V gene's germline CDR1 is MDHEN and CDR2 SYDVKM. Trimming at V came to 4 bases and at J to 0 bases, leaving 6 bases not matched to a gene. The CDR3 is 17 amino acids.

The rearrangement joins TRBV28 to TRBJ1-3, with 8 bases fitting TRBD1. Germline CDR1 and CDR2: MDHEN and SYDVKM. V was pared by 6 bases and J by 0 bases, with 13 bases of the junction left unmatched. This CDR3 has 18 amino acids. CDR3 residues: CASRGDRGKKGSGNTIYF. The CDR3 DNA sequence: TGTGCCAGCAGGGGAGACAGGGGTAAGAAGGGCTCTGGAAACACCATATATTTT.

V usage is TRBV2 and J usage is TRBJ1-5; 10 nucleotides agree with TRBD1. The CDR3 covers 14 residues. Germline V gene lookup returns CDR1 SNHLY and CDR2 FYNNEI. Germline trimming cut 10 bases from V and 4 bases from J; bases unmatched to any gene: 7. The DNA of the CDR3 is TGTGCCATCCGGGGGACAGGGGCTAATCAGCCCCAGCATTTT. It is translated as CAIRGTGANQPQHF. The variable domain in full, completed from reference TRBV2 and TRBJ1-5, reads EPEVTQTPSHQVTQMGQEVILRCVPISNHLYFYWYRQILGQKVEFLVSFYNNEISEKSEIFDDQFSVERPDGSNFTLKIRSTKLEDSAMYFCAIRGTGANQPQHFGDGTRLSIL.

The chain combines TRBV29-1 with TRBJ2-3, with 9 bases matching TRBD2. CDR1 and CDR2 (germline): SQVTM, ANQGSEA. V was pared by 0 bases and J by 3 bases, with 7 bases of the junction left unmatched. CDR3 size: 16 residues. The DNA for the CDR3 is TGCAGCGTTGAAGAAGTTAGCGGGAGAATGACAGATACGCAGTATTTT. It yields the protein CSVEEVSGRMTDTQYF.

This rearrangement joins TRBV7-9 to TRBJ2-2; 9 bases fit TRBD2. Germline-derived CDR1 and CDR2 are SEHNR and FQNEAQ (reference sequence). This CDR3 region has 13 residues. After removal of 11 bases from V and 3 bases from J, the junction contained 4 bases not matched to a gene. DNA of the CDR3: TGTGCCTCAATAGCGGGAGACACCGGGGAGCTGTTTTTT. It yields the protein CASIAGDTGELFF.

This rearrangement joins TRBV5-1 to TRBJ2-1; 7 bases are a match to TRBD2. The CDR3 is made up of 15 amino acids. Germline CDR1 and CDR2: SGHRS and YFSETQ. The ends lost 2 bases at V and 2 bases at J; junction bases unmatched: 4. The CDR3 DNA is TGCGCCAGCAGCTTTTACGGGACTACCTACAATGAGCAGTTCTTC. This codes for CASSFYGTTYNEQFF. Full variable domain (outside the CDR3, taken from reference TRBV5-1 and TRBJ2-1): KAGVTQTPRYLIKTRGQQVTLSCSPISGHRSVSWYQQTPGQGLQFLFEYFSETQRNKGNFPGRFSGRQFSNSRSEMNVSTLELGDSALYLCASSFYGTTYNEQFFGPGTRLTVL.

This chain joins TRBV5-6 and TRBJ1-6, with D possibly being TRBD1 (5 bases). CDR1 is SGHDT, CDR2 YYEEEE, per germline. The CDR3 loop spans 17 amino acids. V was clipped by 0 bases and J by 0 bases, with 10 bases between them. Written as DNA, the CDR3 is TGTGCCAGCAGCTTGGGACAGTCGGGCTCCTATAATTCACCCCTCCACTTT. Amino acid sequence: CASSLGQSGSYNSPLHF.

The V call is TRBV19, the J call TRBJ1-1, with a tentative D call TRBD1 (5 bases). Germline CDR1 is LNHDA and CDR2 is SQIVND (reference sequence). The CDR3 has 15 amino acids. With 1 base removed from V and 0 bases from J, the gap between germline ends came to 9 bases. As DNA, the CDR3 is TGTGCCAGTAGTATAGGACAGAACATGAACACTGAAGCTTTCTTT. This translates into CASSIGQNMNTEAFF.

The CDR3, as DNA: TGTGCCAGCAGTTCTCCGGGACAGGGCTTTAACTATGGCTACACCTTC. It encodes CASSSPGQGFNYGYTF. This chain connects TRBV28 to TRBJ1-2; 9 bases are shared with TRBD1. With 4 bases clipped from V and 1 base from J, the junction kept 7 bases outside the gene matches. CDR3 size: 16 residues. Germline CDR1 MDHEN, CDR2 SYDVKM.

The DNA for the CDR3 is TGTGCCAGCAGCTTAGTTGGGACAGGCTTGGCAGATACGCAGTATTTT. Translating gives CASSLVGTGLADTQYF. The J gene is TRBJ2-3, the V gene TRBV7-6, with TRBD1 matching over 8 bases. Germline CDR1 reads SGHVS; CDR2 reads FNYEAQ. With 1 base clipped from V and 4 bases from J, the junction kept 7 bases outside the gene matches. This CDR3 spans 16 amino acids.

The V gene is TRBV5-6, the J gene TRBJ2-5; 9 nucleotides align to TRBD2. This CDR3 has 16 residues. The V gene's germline CDR1 is SGHDT and CDR2 YYEEEE. V gave up 0 bases and J gave up 4 bases; unmatched junction bases: 7. The CDR3 nucleotides read TGTGCCAGCAGCTTGGGGTGGATAGCGGGAGTAGAGACCCAGTACTTC. Translating gives CASSLGWIAGVETQYF.

The CDR3 DNA reads TGTGCCAGCAGCAACAGGAGGGGACAGGCGCGAGGGGTCTATGGCTACACCTTC. It specifies CASSNRRGQARGVYGYTF. The chain is built from TRBV21-1 and TRBJ1-2; the DNA was not used to check the table's D call, TRBD1. TRBV21-1 constitutes a pseudogene. This CDR3 is built from 18 residues.

This sequence joins TRBV19 and TRBJ2-7, with unresolved D. The CDR3 runs to 14 residues. CDR1 is LNHDA, CDR2 SQIVND, per germline (reference sequence). V shed 1 base and J shed 4 bases, with 11 bases lying between them. CDR3 coding DNA: TGTGCCAGTAGTATAGGGGAAGGTGTGTACGAGCAGTACTTC. Translated: CASSIGEGVYEQYF.

CDR3 sequence reads: CASSGQTSNQPQHF. In DNA, the CDR3 is TGTGCCAGCAGTGGACAGACTAGCAATCAGCCCCAGCATTTT. The chain links TRBV2 to TRBJ1-5, with a tentative D call TRBD1 (5 bases). The CDR3 spans 14 residues. Germline V gene lookup returns CDR1 SNHLY and CDR2 FYNNEI. Trimming stripped 4 bases from V and 0 bases from J, with 7 bases between. The full variable domain, rest sourced from reference TRBV2 and TRBJ1-5, is EPEVTQTPSHQVTQMGQEVILRCVPISNHLYFYWYRQILGQKVEFLVSFYNNEISEKSEIFDDQFSVERPDGSNFTLKIRSTKLEDSAMYFCASSGQTSNQPQHFGDGTRLSIL.

The CDR3 coding sequence is TGTGCCAGCAGTGACACAGTGGACACCTGGGGGAATGCTTTCTTT. It specifies CASSDTVDTWGNAFF. The genes are TRBV6-4 and TRBJ1-1; D might be TRBD1 (5 bases). Germline assignment: CDR1 MRHNA and CDR2 SNTAGT. Trimming left V 2 bases short and J 11 bases short, with 21 bases between. The CDR3 runs to 15 residues.

J is TRBJ1-4 and V is TRBV6-1; possibly TRBD1 for D (6 bases). Germline assignment: CDR1 MNHNS and CDR2 SASEGT. Trimming cost V 1 base and J 0 bases, with 15 bases left between them. The CDR3 covers 18 residues. CDR3: CASSEDAYRAATNEKLFF. The CDR3 DNA reads TGTGCCAGCAGTGAAGATGCGTACAGGGCCGCAACTAATGAAAAACTGTTTTTT.

CDR3 protein: CAISGPERTASGQPQHF. In DNA form, the CDR3 reads TGTGCCATCAGTGGGCCGGAAAGGACAGCCTCGGGTCAGCCCCAGCATTTT. The genes are TRBV10-3 and TRBJ1-5; weak D call: TRBD1 (6 bases). The CDR3 has 17 amino acids. The germline CDR1 and CDR2 sequences are ENHRY and SYGVKD. V lost 4 bases and J lost 6, with 22 bases in between.

The genes are TRBV3-1 (or the pseudogene TRBV3-2) and TRBJ1-2, with 7 bases aligning to TRBD1. The V and J ends lost 0 bases and 6 bases, in that order; junction bases with no gene match: 13. This CDR3 is built from 17 residues. Germline V CDR1 and CDR2: LGHDT, YNNKEL (reference sequence). The CDR3 nucleotides are TGTGCCAGCAGCCAAGAATCCGTCAGACAGGGAGGGCATGGCTACACCTTC. It translates to CASSQESVRQGGHGYTF.

The chain links TRBV6-5 to TRBJ2-3; 15 bases map to TRBD2. V lost 7 bases and J lost 3; bases outside the gene matches: 2. Germline lookup yields CDR1 MNHEY and CDR2 SVGAGI. The CDR3 loop spans 15 amino acids. The CDR3 region has the DNA TGTGCCAGCACCGGACTAGCGGGGGGGACAGATACGCAGTATTTT. As protein: CASTGLAGGTDTQYF.